Presented here are 13 T cell receptor beta chains from one specimen sequenced in a study of shared clonotypes between healthy human individuals. Sequenced by immunoSEQ multiplex PCR; TCRdb stores in-frame clones only, minus some. The sample yields 1.6 million or so clones, approximately 98.5% seen once. Material for sequencing was naive CD4+ T cells sorted from blood. Subset denoted: CD45RA+ positively selected. The origin of the receptors is a young man in good health.

The rearrangement links TRBV6-5 to TRBJ2-7; D uncertain. The V gene lost 6 bases and the J gene lost 4 bases, with 10 bases spanning the gap. This CDR3 is built from 12 residues. Per germline, CDR1 MNHEY and CDR2 SVGAGI. The CDR3 region has the DNA TGTGCCAGCAGCTTCAACCAATACGAGCAGTACTTC. It is translated as CASSFNQYEQYF.

V usage is TRBV7-9 and J usage is TRBJ1-1, with TRBD1 as a possible D gene (6 bases). Germline values: CDR1 SEHNR, CDR2 FQNEAQ (reference sequence). The CDR3 totals 16 residues. V lost 3 bases and J lost 9, with 23 bases in between. CDR3 residues: CASSFSGADRSYKAFF. The CDR3 nucleotides read TGTGCCAGCAGCTTCAGCGGGGCGGACAGATCGTATAAAGCTTTCTTT.

The V call is TRBV27, the J call TRBJ1-1; no clear D gene. The germline V gene has CDR1 MNHEY and CDR2 SMNVEV (reference sequence). The CDR3 sequence is 13 residues long. The V end was cut by 6 bases, the J end by 1 base, with 9 bases between. This CDR3 is CASSPWANTEAFF. The DNA of the CDR3 is TGTGCCAGCAGCCCTTGGGCGAACACTGAAGCTTTCTTT.

Details on this clone: Other nucleotide sequences from this sample produce the same CDR3. V usage is TRBV28 and J usage is TRBJ1-5; 8 nucleotides line up with TRBD1. The CDR3 contains 14 residues. The V segment lost 4 bases and the J segment 2 bases; nucleotides outside the gene matches: 1. Germline V gene lookup returns CDR1 MDHEN and CDR2 SYDVKM. The CDR3: CASSSGQGNQPQHF. The CDR3 bases are TGTGCCAGCAGTTCGGGACAGGGCAATCAGCCCCAGCATTTT.

This clone was counted a single time. The rearrangement links TRBV18 to TRBJ1-4; TRBD1 matches at 9 bases. The CDR3 covers 16 residues. Germline values: CDR1 KGHSH, CDR2 LQKENI. With V trimmed by 3 bases and J by 0 bases, 2 bases remained unmatched. CDR3 protein: CASSPRDRATNEKLFF. The CDR3 region has the DNA TGTGCCAGCTCACCTAGGGACAGGGCAACTAATGAAAAACTGTTTTTT.

The genes are TRBV7-9 and TRBJ1-2, with a possible D match to TRBD1 (5 bases). Trimming stripped 3 bases from V and 0 bases from J, with 8 bases between. CDR1 and CDR2 from the germline V gene are SEHNR and FQNEAQ (reference sequence). This CDR3 spans 14 amino acids. The CDR3 loop reads CASSLLTANYGYTF. The CDR3 nucleotides are TGTGCCAGCAGCTTGCTGACAGCTAACTATGGCTACACCTTC. The full variable domain, with the rest looked up from reference TRBV7-9 and TRBJ1-2, is DTGVSQNPRHKITKRGQNVTFRCDPISEHNRLYWYRQTLGQGPEFLTYFQNEAQLEKSRLLSDRFSAERPKGSFSTLEIQRTEQGDSAMYLCASSLLTANYGYTFGSGTRLTVV.

The gene calls are TRBV6-5 and TRBJ1-4; D is uncertain. Germline values: CDR1 MNHEY, CDR2 SVGAGI. V was cut by 0 bases and J by 7 bases, with 15 bases left in between. The CDR3 is 16 residues long. DNA for the CDR3: TGTGCCAGCAGTTACTCTGGCCCCCCCCTGGGTGAAAAACTGTTTTTT. It specifies CASSYSGPPLGEKLFF.

A remark on this clone: Different DNA sequences within this sample yield the same CDR3. The chain joins TRBV18 to TRBJ2-7; 8 nucleotides align to TRBD1. There are 14 residues in the CDR3. Germline V gene data show CDR1 as KGHSH and CDR2 as LQKENI. V lost 3 bases, J lost 3 bases, and 4 bases stayed unmatched. This CDR3 is CASSPGQGDYEQYF. The CDR3 nucleotides read TGTGCCAGCTCACCTGGACAGGGAGACTACGAGCAGTACTTC.

Worth noting for this clone: Different DNA sequences within this sample yield the same CDR3. The chain couples TRBV19 to TRBJ2-5; TRBD2 is a possible D gene (6 bases). Per germline, CDR1 LNHDA and CDR2 SQIVND (reference sequence). CDR3 length: 13 residues. The V gene lost 5 bases and the J gene lost 5 bases, with 12 bases spanning the gap. The CDR3 loop reads CASSRGNQETQYF. CDR3 nucleotide sequence: TGTGCCAGTAGTCGGGGGAATCAGGAGACCCAGTACTTC. Filled out from reference TRBV19 and TRBJ2-5, the complete variable domain reads DGGITQSPKYLFRKEGQNVTLSCEQNLNHDAMYWYRQDPGQGLRLIYYSQIVNDFQKGDIAEGYSVSREKKESFPLTVTSAQKNPTAFYLCASSRGNQETQYFGPGTRLLVL.

This chain joins TRBV28 and TRBJ2-5; no reliable D call. Trimming left V 5 bases short and J 5 bases short, with 9 bases between. This CDR3 spans 12 amino acids. CDR1 and CDR2 from the germline V gene are MDHEN and SYDVKM. DNA of the CDR3: TGTGCCAGCAGTGATCTGAGGGAGACCCAGTACTTC. It is translated as CASSDLRETQYF.

The J gene is TRBJ1-1, the V gene TRBV7-9; D possibly corresponds to TRBD1 (5 bases). This CDR3 region has 15 residues. The germline V gene has CDR1 SEHNR and CDR2 FQNEAQ (reference sequence). V gave up 5 bases and J gave up 1 base, with 14 bases separating them. The CDR3 region is CASSPRLGQNTEAFF. For the CDR3, the DNA is TGTGCCAGCAGCCCACGCCTAGGACAGAACACTGAAGCTTTCTTT. Full variable domain (missing parts from reference TRBV7-9 and TRBJ1-1): DTGVSQNPRHKITKRGQNVTFRCDPISEHNRLYWYRQTLGQGPEFLTYFQNEAQLEKSRLLSDRFSAERPKGSFSTLEIQRTEQGDSAMYLCASSPRLGQNTEAFFGQGTRLTVV.

J is TRBJ2-3 and V is TRBV11-2; D might be TRBD1 or TRBD2, each matching 6 bases. V was trimmed by 5 bases and J by 1 base, leaving 19 bases between them. The germline V gene has CDR1 SGHAT and CDR2 FQNNGV. The CDR3 runs 17 residues. The CDR3 loop is CASSRKGVRERTDTQYF. In nucleotides, the CDR3 is TGTGCCAGCAGCCGCAAGGGGGTGCGGGAACGCACAGATACGCAGTATTTT.

V gene TRBV4-2 combines with J gene TRBJ2-5; D is possibly TRBD1 (6 bases). There are 17 residues in the CDR3. The V gene's germline CDR1 is LGHNA and CDR2 YNFKEQ. Trimming cost V 0 bases and J 5 bases, with 19 bases left between them. The CDR3 DNA sequence: TGTGCCAGCAGCCAAGATACAGGGAGTGGGGTTTGGGAGACCCAGTACTTC. Translating gives CASSQDTGSGVWETQYF.